This T cell receptor (beta chain) was captured in a study of cytomegalovirus exposure and HLA in healthy donors. Study-level results: Cytomegalovirus-associated status was assigned to 150 or so TCR beta chains.

For this clone: Its antigen is not identified.

Germline V lookup: CDR1 SGHTA, CDR2 FQGNSA. The CDR3 has 16 amino acids. Trimming removed 5 bases from V and 4 bases from J; junction bases left unmatched: 8. PCR was performed using 60 Vbeta and 13 Jbeta primers. Sequencing used immunoSEQ multiplex PCR; TCRdb keeps in-frame clones, though not all of them. Of some 150,000 clones in the sample, around 84% were seen once. The receptor's source is a woman aged 18-29 years in good health and CMV-seronegative. Sequenced input: PBMCs. This chain links TRBV7-2 with TRBJ2-1, with 10 bases identical to TRBD2. The CDR3 DNA is TGTGCCAGCAGCGATCCTAGCGGGGGCCAATACAATGAGCAGTTCTTC. Translation gives CASSDPSGGQYNEQFF. The full variable domain, rest sourced from reference TRBV7-2 and TRBJ2-1, is GAGVSQSPSNKVTEKGKDVELRCDPISGHTALYWYRQSLGQGLEFLIYFQGNSAPDKSGLPSDRFSAERTGGSVSTLTIQRTQQEDSAVYLCASSDPSGGQYNEQFFGPGTRLTVL.